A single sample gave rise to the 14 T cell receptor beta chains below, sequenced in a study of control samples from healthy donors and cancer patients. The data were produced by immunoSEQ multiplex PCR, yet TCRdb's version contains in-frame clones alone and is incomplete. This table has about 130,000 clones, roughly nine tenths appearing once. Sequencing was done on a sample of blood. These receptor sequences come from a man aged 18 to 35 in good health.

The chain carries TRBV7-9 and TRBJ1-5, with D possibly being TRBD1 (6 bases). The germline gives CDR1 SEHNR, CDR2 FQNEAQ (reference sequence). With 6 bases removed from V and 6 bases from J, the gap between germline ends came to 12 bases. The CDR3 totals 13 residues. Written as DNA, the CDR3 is TGTGCCAGCAGTAACACCAGGGGTCAGCCCCAGCATTTT. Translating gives CASSNTRGQPQHF.

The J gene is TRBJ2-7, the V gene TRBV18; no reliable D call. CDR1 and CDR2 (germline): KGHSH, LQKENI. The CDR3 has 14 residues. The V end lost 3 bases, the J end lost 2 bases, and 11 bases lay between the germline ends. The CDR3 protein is CASSPSDPAYEQYF. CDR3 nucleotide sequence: TGTGCCAGCTCACCCTCGGACCCGGCCTACGAGCAGTACTTC.

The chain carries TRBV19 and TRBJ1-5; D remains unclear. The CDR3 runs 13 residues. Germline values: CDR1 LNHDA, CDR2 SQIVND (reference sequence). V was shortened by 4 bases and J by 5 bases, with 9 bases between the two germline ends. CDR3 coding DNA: TGTGCCAGTAGTAGAGTTAACTATCAGCCCCAGCATTTT. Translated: CASSRVNYQPQHF.

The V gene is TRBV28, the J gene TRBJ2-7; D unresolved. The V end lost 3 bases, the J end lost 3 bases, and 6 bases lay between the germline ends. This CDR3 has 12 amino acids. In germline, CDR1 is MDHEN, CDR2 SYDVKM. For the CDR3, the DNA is TGTGCCAGCAGTTTCATACTCTACGAGCAGTACTTC. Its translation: CASSFILYEQYF.

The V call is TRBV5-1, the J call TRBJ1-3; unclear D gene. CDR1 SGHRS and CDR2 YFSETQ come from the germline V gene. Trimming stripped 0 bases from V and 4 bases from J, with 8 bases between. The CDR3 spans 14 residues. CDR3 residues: CASSLGVGGNTIYF. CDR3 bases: TGCGCCAGCAGCTTGGGAGTGGGGGGAAACACCATATATTTT.

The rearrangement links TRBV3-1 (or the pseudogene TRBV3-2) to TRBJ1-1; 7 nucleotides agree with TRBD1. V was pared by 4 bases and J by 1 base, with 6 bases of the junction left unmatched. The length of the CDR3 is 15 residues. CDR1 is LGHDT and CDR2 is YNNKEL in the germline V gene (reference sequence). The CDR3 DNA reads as TGTGCCAGCAGCCCAAGGGGACAGTCGAACACTGAAGCTTTCTTT. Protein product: CASSPRGQSNTEAFF.

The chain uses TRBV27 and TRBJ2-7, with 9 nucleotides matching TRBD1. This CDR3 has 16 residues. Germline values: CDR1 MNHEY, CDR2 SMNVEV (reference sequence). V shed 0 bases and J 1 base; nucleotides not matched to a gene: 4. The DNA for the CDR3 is TGTGCCAGCAGTTTATCAGGGACAGGGTCATCCTACGAGCAGTACTTC. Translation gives CASSLSGTGSSYEQYF.

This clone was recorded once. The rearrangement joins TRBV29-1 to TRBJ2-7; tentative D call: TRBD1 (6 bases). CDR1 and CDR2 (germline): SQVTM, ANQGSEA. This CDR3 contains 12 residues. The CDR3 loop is CRPGHLTYEQYF. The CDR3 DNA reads TGCAGGCCGGGACACCTAACCTACGAGCAGTACTTC.

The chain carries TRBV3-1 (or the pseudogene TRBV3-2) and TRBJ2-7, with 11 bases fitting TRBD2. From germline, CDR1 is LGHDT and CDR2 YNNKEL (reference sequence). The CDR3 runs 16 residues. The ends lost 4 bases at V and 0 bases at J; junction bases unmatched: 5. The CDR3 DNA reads TGTGCCAGCAGCCCCGGGACTAGCGGAACCTCCTACGAGCAGTACTTC. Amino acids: CASSPGTSGTSYEQYF.

As DNA, the CDR3 is TGTGCCAGCAGCTTAGGGGTTAGCGGGACAGATACGCAGTATTTT. As protein: CASSLGVSGTDTQYF. The rearrangement uses TRBV11-3 and TRBJ2-3; 7 bases are shared with TRBD2. With V trimmed by 1 base and J by 3 bases, 4 bases remained unmatched. From germline, CDR1 is SGHNT and CDR2 YENEEA. The CDR3 consists of 15 residues. The full variable domain, completed using reference TRBV11-3 and TRBJ2-3, is EAGVVQSPRYKIIEKKQPVAFWCNPISGHNTLYWYLQNLGQGPELLIRYENEEAVDDSQLPKDRFSAERLKGVDSTLKIQPAELGDSAVYLCASSLGVSGTDTQYFGPGTRLTVL.

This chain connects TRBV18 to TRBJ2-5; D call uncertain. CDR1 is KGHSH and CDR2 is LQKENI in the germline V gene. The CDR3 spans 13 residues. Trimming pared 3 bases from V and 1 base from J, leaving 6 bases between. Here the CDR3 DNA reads TGTGCCAGCTCACCGGGCCGCCAAGAGACCCAGTACTTC. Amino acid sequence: CASSPGRQETQYF.

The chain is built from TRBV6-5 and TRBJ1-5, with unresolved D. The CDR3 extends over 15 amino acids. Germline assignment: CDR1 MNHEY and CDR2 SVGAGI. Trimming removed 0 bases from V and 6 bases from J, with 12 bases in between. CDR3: CASSYSTGSSQPQHF. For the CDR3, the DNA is TGTGCCAGCAGTTACTCGACGGGGTCGAGTCAGCCCCAGCATTTT.

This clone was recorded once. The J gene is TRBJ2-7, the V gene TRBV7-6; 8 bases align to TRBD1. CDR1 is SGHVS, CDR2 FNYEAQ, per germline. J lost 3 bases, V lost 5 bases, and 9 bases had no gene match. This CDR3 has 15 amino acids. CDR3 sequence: CASSGSGGEDYEQYF. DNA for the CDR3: TGTGCCAGCAGCGGCTCAGGGGGCGAGGACTACGAGCAGTACTTC.

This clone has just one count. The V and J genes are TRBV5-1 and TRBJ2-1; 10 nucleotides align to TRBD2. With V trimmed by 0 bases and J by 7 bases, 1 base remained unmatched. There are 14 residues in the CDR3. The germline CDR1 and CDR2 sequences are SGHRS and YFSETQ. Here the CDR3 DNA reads TGCGCCAGCAGCTTGGTACTAGCGGGGAATGAGCAGTTCTTC. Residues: CASSLVLAGNEQFF.